Each of the 6 T cell receptor beta chains below was sequenced from the same sample in a study of T cell responses to AZD1222 COVID-19 vaccine listed by TCRdb under 2021. Libraries came from the immunoSEQ multiplex PCR assay. The table comes from immuneACCESS by way of TCRdb, which keeps in-frame sequences with V and J called. Part of the clones is missing from these tables; in studies checked, under half for an unresolved V gene and the rest for unknown reasons. The sample includes some 120,000 clones, with about 91% observed a single time. The ten largest clones take up approximately 1.4% of the sample. The sample's time point, from its label and the paper: about 28 days (+/-7) after the second vaccine dose. Specimen: peripheral blood, collected 28 days after the second AZD1222 dose. All receptors come from an adult who received the AZD1222 COVID-19 vaccine.

In DNA, the CDR3 is TGTGCCAGCAGCTCGGGGGTCTACGAGCAGTACTTC. It codes for CASSSGVYEQYF. The rearrangement links TRBV27 to TRBJ2-7; weak D call: TRBD2 (6 bases). The CDR3 is 12 residues long. CDR1 is MNHEY and CDR2 is SMNVEV in the germline V gene (reference sequence). Deletions cut 6 bases from V and 3 bases from J, with 9 bases between.

This clone was observed once. The chain combines TRBV4-1 with TRBJ2-7; 9 bases fit TRBD2. The ends lost 5 bases at V and 0 bases at J; junction bases unmatched: 5. CDR1 and CDR2 from the germline V gene are MGHRA and YSYEKL. This CDR3 is built from 15 residues. The CDR3: CASSYASGISYEQYF. The CDR3 DNA follows: TGCGCCAGCAGCTACGCTAGCGGGATCTCCTACGAGCAGTACTTC.

The rearrangement joins TRBV7-9 to TRBJ2-2, with 7 positions matching TRBD1. Germline assignment: CDR1 SEHNR and CDR2 FQNEAQ (reference sequence). After removal of 1 base from V and 3 bases from J, the junction contained 8 bases not matched to a gene. The CDR3 consists of 17 residues. The CDR3 DNA follows: TGTGCCAGCAGCTTAGTATGGACAGGAACTTACACCGGGGAGCTGTTTTTT. Protein sequence: CASSLVWTGTYTGELFF.

The chain carries TRBV3-1 (or the pseudogene TRBV3-2) and TRBJ1-4; D ambiguous. This CDR3 region has 13 residues. Looked up from germline, CDR1 is LGHDT and CDR2 is YNNKEL (reference sequence). V lost 3 bases and J 4 bases, leaving 6 bases between the germline ends. The CDR3 spells CASSHRLNEKLFF. Here the CDR3 DNA reads TGTGCCAGCAGCCATCGACTTAATGAAAAACTGTTTTTT.

The chain is built from TRBV27 and TRBJ1-1; D possibly corresponds to TRBD1 (5 bases). Germline V lookup: CDR1 MNHEY, CDR2 SMNVEV (reference sequence). CDR3 length equals 13 residues. Trimming took 5 bases from V and 8 from J, leaving 15 bases between them. The CDR3 region has the DNA TGTGCCAGCAGTACCGACAGACAATTCGAAGCTTTCTTT. Protein sequence: CASSTDRQFEAFF.

The V call is TRBV2, the J call TRBJ1-2; TRBD1 is a possible D gene (5 bases). The CDR3 has 12 amino acids. Trimming cost V 10 bases and J 3 bases, with 12 bases left between them. Germline V gene sequence: CDR1 SNHLY, CDR2 FYNNEI. As DNA, the CDR3 is TGTGCCAACGGGGGGGTGGACTATGGCTACACCTTC. It encodes CANGGVDYGYTF.